This T cell receptor (beta chain) stems from a study of cytomegalovirus exposure and HLA in healthy donors. The PCR ran on 60 Vbeta and 13 Jbeta primers. Repertoires were generated with immunoSEQ multiplex PCR, while TCRdb's copy carries only in-frame clones and drops some. This table holds roughly 100,000 clones, 75% to 90% found once. Study-wide results and caveats: Reports described diagnosis of cytomegalovirus status by the classifier as highly specific and sensitive. Later, an analysis found that common viral pathogens appeared to be linked with several of the most significant clusters.

Remarks on this clone: The antigen remains undetermined.

The CDR3 totals 15 residues. Trimming at V came to 4 bases and at J to 1 base, leaving 7 bases not matched to a gene. Germline CDR1 reads SGHVS; CDR2 reads FNYEAQ. The clonotype comes from a man aged 25-40 years in good health and CMV-seropositive. Input material: PBMCs. The chain carries TRBV7-6 and TRBJ2-7; TRBD1 agrees at 7 bases. The CDR3 loop reads CASSYGTVGSYEQYF. The CDR3 DNA follows: TGTGCCAGCAGCTACGGGACAGTCGGATCCTACGAGCAGTACTTC.